This T cell receptor (beta chain) came from a study of metastatic and nonmetastatic thyroid tumors. With MiXCR, TCRdb called clones anew from the PCR reads. Of some 21,000 clones in the sample, roughly 27% were seen once. Trimming pared 3 bases from V and 2 bases from J, leaving 11 bases between. The CDR3 is made up of 14 amino acids. Germline values: CDR1 KGHSH, CDR2 LQKENI. Each patient went into thyroid surgery without having received any treatment. Sequenced material: tumor tissue. The V gene is TRBV18, the J gene TRBJ2-7; a possible D gene is TRBD1 (5 bases). The TCR was taken from a male donor with papillary thyroid cancer or a benign thyroid nodule (not recorded which). Some clones in this sample may be carry-over from other donors' samples. CDR3 loop: CASSPQGRTYEQYF. DNA for the CDR3: TGTGCCAGCTCACCTCAGGGCCGCACCTACGAGCAGTACTTC.